What follows are 6 T cell receptor beta chains derived from one specimen sequenced in a study of cytomegalovirus exposure and HLA in healthy donors. Primers: 60 Vbeta forward and 13 Jbeta reverse. Some clones are missing from TCRdb's copy, which holds only in-frame ones; the method was immunoSEQ multiplex PCR. The profile shows around 220,000 clones, roughly 85% of them singletons. Sequencing was done on a sample of PBMCs. Receptor source: a young man in good health and CMV-seronegative.

The sample holds one count of this clone. The rearrangement uses TRBV30 and TRBJ1-2; maybe TRBD1 (5 bases). Trimming stripped 2 bases from V and 7 bases from J, with 20 bases between. The CDR3 spans 15 residues. Germline CDR1 GTSNPN, CDR2 SVGIG (reference sequence). DNA of the CDR3: TGTGCCTGGAGTCCGAGATGGGAGGGGCGAACTGGCTACACCTTC. It codes for CAWSPRWEGRTGYTF.

V and J are TRBV19 and TRBJ1-3; tentative D call: TRBD1 (6 bases). This CDR3 region has 15 residues. Germline values: CDR1 LNHDA, CDR2 SQIVND (reference sequence). Trimming removed 5 bases at V and 0 bases at J, with 11 bases between. CDR3 amino acids: CASSPDSSSGNTIYF. CDR3 DNA sequence: TGTGCCAGTAGTCCGGACAGCAGCTCTGGAAACACCATATATTTT.

The J gene is TRBJ2-2, the V gene TRBV14; TRBD1 matches at 8 bases. CDR3 length equals 16 residues. Trimming cost V 4 bases and J 5 bases; bases outside gene matches: 9. Germline lookup yields CDR1 SGHDN and CDR2 FVKESK. The CDR3 sequence: CASSPGQGKGTGELFF. The CDR3 DNA sequence: TGTGCCAGCAGCCCCGGACAGGGAAAAGGTACCGGGGAGCTGTTTTTT.

This sequence joins TRBV12-5 and TRBJ1-6, with D perhaps matching TRBD1 (5 bases). V was cut by 0 bases and J by 0 bases, with 18 bases left in between. Germline V gene data show CDR1 as LGHNT and CDR2 as FRNRAP. CDR3 size: 20 residues. The CDR3 is CASGLVTDTKISSYNSPLHF. DNA for the CDR3: TGTGCTAGTGGTTTGGTGACGGACACCAAAATCAGCTCCTATAATTCACCCCTCCACTTT.

The chain combines TRBV5-8 with TRBJ1-2; D unresolved. CDR3 length: 12 residues. V gave up 4 bases and J gave up 8 bases, with 12 bases separating them. Germline CDR1 and CDR2: SGHTS and YDEGEE. This CDR3 reads CASSRQEGGYTF. CDR3 DNA sequence: TGTGCCAGCAGCCGCCAGGAGGGCGGCTACACCTTC.

This chain connects TRBV5-1 to TRBJ2-5; 8 nucleotides align to TRBD1. V lost 4 bases to trimming and J lost 1 base; unmatched junction nucleotides: 6. The CDR3 length is 15 residues. CDR1 SGHRS and CDR2 YFSETQ come from the germline V gene. CDR3 DNA sequence: TGCGCCAGCAGCCCATCGGGACAGGTCCAAGAGACCCAGTACTTC. Translation: CASSPSGQVQETQYF.